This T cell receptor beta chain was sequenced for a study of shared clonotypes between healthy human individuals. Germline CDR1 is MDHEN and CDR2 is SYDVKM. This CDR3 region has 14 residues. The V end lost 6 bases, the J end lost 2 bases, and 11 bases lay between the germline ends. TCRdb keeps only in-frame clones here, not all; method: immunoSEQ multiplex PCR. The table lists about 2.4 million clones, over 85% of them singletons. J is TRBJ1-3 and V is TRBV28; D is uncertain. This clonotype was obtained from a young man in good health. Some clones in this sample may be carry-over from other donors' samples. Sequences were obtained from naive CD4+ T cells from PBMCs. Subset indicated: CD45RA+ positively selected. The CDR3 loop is CASRAGGAGNTIYF. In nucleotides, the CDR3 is TGTGCCAGCAGGGCCGGTGGGGCTGGAAACACCATATATTTT.